This TCR beta chain derives from a study of blood T cell repertoires in COVID-19. Study at large: The samples span acute and convalescent COVID-19 from the United States, Italy and Spain. Sources were T cells, B-cell-depleted T cells, or PBMCs; the material itself was cDNA or gDNA.

Here immunoSEQ multiplex PCR was the method, and the copy in TCRdb shows in-frame clones only, minus some. This sample carries about 220,000 clones, around 86% of them seen once, and the ten largest clones take 5.2%. While infection was still active, Seattle patients were enrolled and then followed longitudinally. CDR1 is SGHKS and CDR2 is YYEKEE in the germline V gene (reference sequence). J gave up 6 bases and V 3 bases, and 8 bases lay outside the gene matches. CDR3 length equals 15 residues. The chain has TRBV5-5 and TRBJ2-7; 11 nucleotides line up with TRBD1. The origin of this receptor is a woman between 65 and 79 years old with COVID-19, enrolled during active disease. Sequencing was done on a sample of peripheral blood. CDR3 region: CASSSQDRGRSEQYF. In nucleotides, the CDR3 is TGTGCCAGCAGCTCGCAGGACAGGGGGCGGTCCGAGCAGTACTTC.